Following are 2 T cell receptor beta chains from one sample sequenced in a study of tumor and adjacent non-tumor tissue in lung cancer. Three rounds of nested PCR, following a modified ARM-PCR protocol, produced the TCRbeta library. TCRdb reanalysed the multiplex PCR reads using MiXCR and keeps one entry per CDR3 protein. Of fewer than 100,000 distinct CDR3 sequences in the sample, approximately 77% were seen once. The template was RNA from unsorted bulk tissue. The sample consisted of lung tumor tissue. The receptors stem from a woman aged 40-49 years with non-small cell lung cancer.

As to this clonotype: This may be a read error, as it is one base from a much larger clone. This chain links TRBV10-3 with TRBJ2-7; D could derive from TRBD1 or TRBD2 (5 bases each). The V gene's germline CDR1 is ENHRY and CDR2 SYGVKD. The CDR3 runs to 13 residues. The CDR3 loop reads CVISRGPAYEQYF. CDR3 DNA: TGTGTCATCAGTAGGGGACCCGCCTACGAGCAGTACTTC.

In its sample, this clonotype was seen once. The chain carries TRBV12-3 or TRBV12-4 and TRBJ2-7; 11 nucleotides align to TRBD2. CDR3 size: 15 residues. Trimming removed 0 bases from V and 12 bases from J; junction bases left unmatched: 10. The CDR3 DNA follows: TGTGCCAGCAGTTTAGCCGGGACTAGCGGCTACGAGAGGTACTTC. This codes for CASSLAGTSGYERYF.